This TCR beta chain comes out of a study of T-cell reconstitution after alpha-beta-depleted transplantation in children. Preparing the TCRbeta library involved the use of unique molecular identifiers. Via MiXCR, TCRdb re-called the PCR reads, giving one row per CDR3 protein. The data contain about 370,000 distinct CDR3 sequences, about a fifth of them singletons. The specimen was PBMCs from the stem cell graft donor, collected from the stem cell graft. The receptor's source is a human donor who donated a stem cell graft to a child with acute myeloid leukemia.

The CDR3 reads CASSLGLAGRTDTQYF. The DNA of the CDR3 is TGTGCCAGCAGCTTAGGGCTAGCGGGACGCACAGATACGCAGTATTTT. The V and J genes are TRBV7-2 and TRBJ2-3; 9 nucleotides align to TRBD2. Germline V gene data show CDR1 as SGHTA and CDR2 as FQGNSA. This CDR3 region has 16 residues. V gave up 1 base and J gave up 1 base; unmatched junction bases: 3.